The clone carrying this T cell receptor beta chain appeared a few times. The antigen is unknown. This sample was taken from a study of early T cells in non-severe SARS-CoV-2 infection. At the level of the study: Chains were not paired, and sequencing was done on bulk RNA from unsorted whole blood. Study observations and caveats: The VDJdb matching leaned toward anti-spike CD8 responses and overlooked private and CD4 specificities.

The library protocol tagged individual cDNA molecules with unique molecular identifiers. TCRdb processed the 5' RACE reads anew with MiXCR; each CDR3 protein has one entry. This table has 27,000 or so distinct CDR3 sequences, roughly 7% appearing once. The germline CDR1 and CDR2 sequences are SGHVT and SQSDAQ. Unmatched junction bases numbered 7, after V lost 1 base and J lost 6 bases. The CDR3 consists of 16 residues. V is TRBV7-4 and J is TRBJ2-3; 10 bases agree with TRBD2. This TCR was recovered from an adult who was a healthcare worker with PCR-confirmed SARS-CoV-2 infection or an uninfected control (not recorded which). Source material: whole blood. CDR3 sequence (DNA): TGTGCCAGCAGCTTAGTGGCTAGCGGGAGCCGGGATACGCAGTATTTT. Its protein product is CASSLVASGSRDTQYF. Using reference TRBV7-4 and TRBJ2-3 for the parts outside the CDR3, the full variable domain is GAGVSQSPRYKVAKRGRDVALRCDSISGHVTLYWYRQTLGQGSEVLTYSQSDAQRDKSGRPSGRFSAERPERSVSTLKIQRTEQGDSAVYLCASSLVASGSRDTQYFGPGTRLTVL.